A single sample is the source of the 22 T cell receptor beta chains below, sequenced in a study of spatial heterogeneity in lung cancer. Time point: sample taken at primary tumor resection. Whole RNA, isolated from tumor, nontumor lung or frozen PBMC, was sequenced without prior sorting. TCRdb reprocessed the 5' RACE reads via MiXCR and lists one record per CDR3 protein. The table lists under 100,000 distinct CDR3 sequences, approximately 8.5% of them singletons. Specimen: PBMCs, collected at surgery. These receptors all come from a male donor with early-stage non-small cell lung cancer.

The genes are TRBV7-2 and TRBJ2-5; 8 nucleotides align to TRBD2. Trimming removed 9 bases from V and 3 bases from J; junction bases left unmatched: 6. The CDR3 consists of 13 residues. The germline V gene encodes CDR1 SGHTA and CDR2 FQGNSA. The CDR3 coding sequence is TGTGCCAGTCAGCGGGGGCCAGAAGAGACCCAGTACTTC. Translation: CASQRGPEETQYF.

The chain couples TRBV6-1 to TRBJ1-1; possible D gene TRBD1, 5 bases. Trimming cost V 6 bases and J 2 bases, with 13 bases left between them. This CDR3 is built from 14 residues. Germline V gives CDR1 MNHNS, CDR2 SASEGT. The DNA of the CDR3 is TGTGCCAGCAGACCCCGGGACGGAAACACTGAAGCTTTCTTT. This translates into CASRPRDGNTEAFF.

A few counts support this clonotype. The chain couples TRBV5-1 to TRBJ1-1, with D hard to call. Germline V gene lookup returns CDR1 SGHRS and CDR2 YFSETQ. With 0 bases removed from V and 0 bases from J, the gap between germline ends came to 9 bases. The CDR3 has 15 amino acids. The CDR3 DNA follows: TGCGCCAGCAGCTTGGCAGCCGGCATGAACACTGAAGCTTTCTTT. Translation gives CASSLAAGMNTEAFF.

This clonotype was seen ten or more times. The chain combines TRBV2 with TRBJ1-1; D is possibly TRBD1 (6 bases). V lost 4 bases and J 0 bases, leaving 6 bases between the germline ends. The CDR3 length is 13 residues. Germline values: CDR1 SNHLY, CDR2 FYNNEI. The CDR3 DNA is TGTGCCAGCAGTGCAGGGGTGAACACTGAAGCTTTCTTT. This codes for CASSAGVNTEAFF.

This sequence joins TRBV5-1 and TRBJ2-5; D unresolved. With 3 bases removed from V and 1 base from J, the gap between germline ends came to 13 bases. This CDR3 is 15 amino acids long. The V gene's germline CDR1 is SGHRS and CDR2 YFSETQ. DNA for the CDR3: TGCGCCAGCAGCTCCCAATCGGACGGCCAAGAGACCCAGTACTTC. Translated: CASSSQSDGQETQYF.

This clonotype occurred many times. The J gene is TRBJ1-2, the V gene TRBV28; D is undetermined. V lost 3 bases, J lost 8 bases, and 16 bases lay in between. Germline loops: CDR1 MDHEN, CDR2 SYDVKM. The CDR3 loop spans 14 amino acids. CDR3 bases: TGTGCCAGCAGTTTTTGGCCCGAGGAAGGAGGCTACACCTTC. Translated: CASSFWPEEGGYTF.

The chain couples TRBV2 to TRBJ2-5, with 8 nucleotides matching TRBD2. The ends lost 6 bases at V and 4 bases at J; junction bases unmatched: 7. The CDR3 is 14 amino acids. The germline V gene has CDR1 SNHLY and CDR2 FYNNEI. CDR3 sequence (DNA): TGTGCCAGCAGCCCAGCGGGAGTAGGAGAGACCCAGTACTTC. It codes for CASSPAGVGETQYF.

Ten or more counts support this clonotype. This CDR3 reads CASSLRSGPSYNEQFF. The CDR3 DNA is TGTGCCAGCAGTTTGAGGAGCGGCCCCTCCTACAATGAGCAGTTCTTC. The gene calls are TRBV28 and TRBJ2-1, with D perhaps TRBD2 (5 bases). V was pared by 3 bases and J by 0 bases, with 12 bases between. The V gene's germline CDR1 is MDHEN and CDR2 SYDVKM. The CDR3 totals 16 residues.

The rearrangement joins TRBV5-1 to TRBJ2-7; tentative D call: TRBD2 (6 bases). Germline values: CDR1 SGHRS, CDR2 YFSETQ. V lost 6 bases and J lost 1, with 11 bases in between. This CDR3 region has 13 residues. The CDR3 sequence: CASKAGDSYEQYF. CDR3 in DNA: TGCGCCAGCAAAGCGGGCGATTCCTACGAGCAGTACTTC.

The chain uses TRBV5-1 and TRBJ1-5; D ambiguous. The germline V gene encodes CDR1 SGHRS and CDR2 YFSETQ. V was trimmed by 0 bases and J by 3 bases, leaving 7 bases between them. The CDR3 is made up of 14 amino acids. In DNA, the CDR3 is TGCGCCAGCAGCTTGGGTGACCCCAATCAGCCCCAGCATTTT. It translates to CASSLGDPNQPQHF.

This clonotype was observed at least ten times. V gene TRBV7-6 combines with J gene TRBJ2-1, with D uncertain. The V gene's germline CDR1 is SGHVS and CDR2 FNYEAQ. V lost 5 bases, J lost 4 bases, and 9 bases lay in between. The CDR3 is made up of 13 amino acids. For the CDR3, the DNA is TGTGCCAGCAGCCGCACAGCGTACAATGAGCAGTTCTTC. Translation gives CASSRTAYNEQFF.

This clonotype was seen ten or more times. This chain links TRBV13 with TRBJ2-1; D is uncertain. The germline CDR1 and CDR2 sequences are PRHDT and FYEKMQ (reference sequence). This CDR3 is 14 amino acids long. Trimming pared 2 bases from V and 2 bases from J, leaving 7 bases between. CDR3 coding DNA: TGTGCCAGCAGCTTAAACGGCCCCTACAATGAGCAGTTCTTC. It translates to CASSLNGPYNEQFF. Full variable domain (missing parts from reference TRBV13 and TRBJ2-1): AAGVIQSPRHLIKEKRETATLKCYPIPRHDTVYWYQQGPGQDPQFLISFYEKMQSDKGSIPDRFSAQQFSDYHSELNMSSLELGDSALYFCASSLNGPYNEQFFGPGTRLTVL.

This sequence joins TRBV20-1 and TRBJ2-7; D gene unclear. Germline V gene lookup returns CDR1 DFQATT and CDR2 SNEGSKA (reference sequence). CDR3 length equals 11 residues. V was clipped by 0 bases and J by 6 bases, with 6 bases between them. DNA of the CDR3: TGCAGTGCTAGAGATTGGCCCGAGCAGTACTTC. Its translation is CSARDWPEQYF.

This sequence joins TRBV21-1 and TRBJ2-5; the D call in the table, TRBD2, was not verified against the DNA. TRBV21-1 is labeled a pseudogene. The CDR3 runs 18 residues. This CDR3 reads CASSGSGLAGVPQETQYF. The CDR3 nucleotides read TGTGCCAGCAGTGGATCGGGACTAGCGGGAGTTCCCCAAGAGACCCAGTACTTC.

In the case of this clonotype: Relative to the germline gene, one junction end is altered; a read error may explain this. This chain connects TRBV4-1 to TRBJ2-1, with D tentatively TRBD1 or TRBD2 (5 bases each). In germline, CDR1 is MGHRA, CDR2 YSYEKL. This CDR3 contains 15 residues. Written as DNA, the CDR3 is TGCGCCAGCAGCAAACCGGGACCCCTAGGCAATGAGCAGTCCTTC. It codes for CASSKPGPLGNEQSF.

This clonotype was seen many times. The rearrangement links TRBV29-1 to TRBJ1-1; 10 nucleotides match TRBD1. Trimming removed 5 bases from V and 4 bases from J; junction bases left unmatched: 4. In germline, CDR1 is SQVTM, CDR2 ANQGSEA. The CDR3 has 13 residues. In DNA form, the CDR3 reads TGCAGCGTTAGACAGGGGGCGGGCACTGAAGCTTTCTTT. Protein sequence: CSVRQGAGTEAFF.

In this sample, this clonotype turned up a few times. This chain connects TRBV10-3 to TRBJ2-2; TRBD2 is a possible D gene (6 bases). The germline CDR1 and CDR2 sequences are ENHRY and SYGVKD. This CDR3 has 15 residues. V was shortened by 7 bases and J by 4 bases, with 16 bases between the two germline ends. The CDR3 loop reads CAITAGSGSTGELFF. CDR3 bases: TGTGCCATCACTGCGGGATCGGGCAGCACCGGGGAGCTGTTTTTT.

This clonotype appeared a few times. The DNA of the CDR3 is TGCGCCAGCAGCTTTGGCTATCGGGGTACCGGGGAGCTGTTTTTT. Translation gives CASSFGYRGTGELFF. The chain is built from TRBV5-1 and TRBJ2-2; a possible D gene is TRBD2 (5 bases). Trimming stripped 2 bases from V and 5 bases from J, with 13 bases between. CDR3 size: 15 residues. Germline V gene data show CDR1 as SGHRS and CDR2 as YFSETQ.

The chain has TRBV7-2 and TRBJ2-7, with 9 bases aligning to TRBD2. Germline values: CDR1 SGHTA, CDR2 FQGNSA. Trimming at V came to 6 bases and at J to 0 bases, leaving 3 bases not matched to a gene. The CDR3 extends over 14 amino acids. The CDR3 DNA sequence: TGTGCCAGCAGGAGGACTAGCGACTCCTACGAGCAGTACTTC. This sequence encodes CASRRTSDSYEQYF.

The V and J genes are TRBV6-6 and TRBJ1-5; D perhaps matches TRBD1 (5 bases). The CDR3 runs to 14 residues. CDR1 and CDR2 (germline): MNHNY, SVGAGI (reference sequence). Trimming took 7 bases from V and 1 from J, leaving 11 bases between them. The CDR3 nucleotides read TGTGCCAGCACCGTCAGGGTGAGCAATCAGCCCCAGCATTTT. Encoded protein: CASTVRVSNQPQHF.

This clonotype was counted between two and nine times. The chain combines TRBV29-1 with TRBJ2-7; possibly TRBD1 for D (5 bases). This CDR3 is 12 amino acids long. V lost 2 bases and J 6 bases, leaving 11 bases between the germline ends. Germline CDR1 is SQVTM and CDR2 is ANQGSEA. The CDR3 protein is CSVERGKGEQYF. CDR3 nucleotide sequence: TGCAGCGTTGAAAGGGGCAAGGGCGAGCAGTACTTC.

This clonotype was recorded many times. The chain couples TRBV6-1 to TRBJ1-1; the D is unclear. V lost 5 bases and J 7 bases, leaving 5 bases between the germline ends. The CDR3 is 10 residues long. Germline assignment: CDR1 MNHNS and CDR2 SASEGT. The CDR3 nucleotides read TGTGCCAGCAGTAACCTTGAAGCTTTCTTT. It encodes CASSNLEAFF.